This T cell receptor beta chain originates from a study of cytomegalovirus exposure and HLA in healthy donors. General study points: Donor immune exposure was known only as CMV serostatus. Follow-up analysis seemed to connect common viral pathogens with several of the most significant clusters identified. With later analysis, a missense DCLRE1C variant became linked to TCR beta V- and J-gene trimming.

Worth noting for this clone: Its antigen remains unidentified.

The CDR3 totals 15 residues. The germline V gene has CDR1 SNHLY and CDR2 FYNNEI. The V and J ends lost 2 bases and 5 bases respectively, with 13 bases between them. PCR was performed using 60 Vbeta and 13 Jbeta primers. Sequencing was performed with immunoSEQ multiplex PCR; in TCRdb, only in-frame clones are kept and a portion is missing. The sample yields some 200,000 clones, approximately 79% seen once. Specimen: PBMCs. The chain uses TRBV2 and TRBJ2-1; no reliable D call. The receptor's source is a girl aged 5 to 17 in good health and CMV-seropositive. The CDR3 sequence is CASSEIPTANNEQFF. CDR3 DNA sequence: TGTGCCAGCAGTGAAATCCCCACAGCAAACAATGAGCAGTTCTTC.